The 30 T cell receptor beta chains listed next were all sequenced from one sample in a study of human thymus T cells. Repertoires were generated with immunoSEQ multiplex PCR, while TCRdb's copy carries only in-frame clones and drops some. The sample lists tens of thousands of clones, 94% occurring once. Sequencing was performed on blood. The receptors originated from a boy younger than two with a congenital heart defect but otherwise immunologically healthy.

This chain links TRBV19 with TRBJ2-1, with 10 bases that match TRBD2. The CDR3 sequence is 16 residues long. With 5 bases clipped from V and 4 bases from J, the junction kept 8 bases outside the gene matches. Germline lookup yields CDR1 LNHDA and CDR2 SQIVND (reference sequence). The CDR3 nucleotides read TGTGCCAGTAGTCTTTTAGCGGGAGGTGGGTACAATGAGCAGTTCTTC. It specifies CASSLLAGGGYNEQFF.

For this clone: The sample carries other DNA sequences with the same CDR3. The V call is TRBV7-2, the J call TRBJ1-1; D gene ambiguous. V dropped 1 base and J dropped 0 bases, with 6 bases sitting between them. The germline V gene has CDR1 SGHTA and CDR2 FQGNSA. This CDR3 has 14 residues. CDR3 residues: CASSLGPLNTEAFF. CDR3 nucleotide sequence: TGTGCCAGCAGCTTAGGACCGCTGAACACTGAAGCTTTCTTT.

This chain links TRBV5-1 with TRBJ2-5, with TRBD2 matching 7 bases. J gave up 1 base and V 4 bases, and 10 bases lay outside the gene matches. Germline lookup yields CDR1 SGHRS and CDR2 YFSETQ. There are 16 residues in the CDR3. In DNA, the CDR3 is TGCGCCAGCAGCCGGAGACCGGGACTACTCCAAGAGACCCAGTACTTC. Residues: CASSRRPGLLQETQYF.

The CDR3 sequence is CASSEASRVLISSGANVLTF. In DNA form, the CDR3 reads TGTGCCAGCAGCGAGGCCTCCAGGGTCCTTATCAGCTCTGGGGCCAACGTCCTGACTTTC. The rearrangement joins TRBV27 to TRBJ2-6, with D possibly TRBD1 on 5 matching bases. Deletions cut 6 bases from V and 0 bases from J, with 24 bases between. The CDR3 loop spans 20 amino acids. Germline CDR1 and CDR2: MNHEY and SMNVEV (reference sequence).

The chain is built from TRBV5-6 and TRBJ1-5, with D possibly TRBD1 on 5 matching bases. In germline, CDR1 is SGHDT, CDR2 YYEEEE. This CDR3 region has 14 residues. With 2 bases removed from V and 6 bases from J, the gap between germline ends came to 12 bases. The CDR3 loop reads CASSLRGVGQPQHF. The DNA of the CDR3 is TGTGCCAGCAGCTTACGGGGGGTAGGTCAGCCCCAGCATTTT.

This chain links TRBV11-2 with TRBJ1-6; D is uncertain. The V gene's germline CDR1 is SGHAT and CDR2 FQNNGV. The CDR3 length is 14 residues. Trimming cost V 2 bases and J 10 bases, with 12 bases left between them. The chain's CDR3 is CASSLLVSGSPLHF. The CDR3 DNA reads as TGTGCCAGCAGCTTATTGGTTTCCGGCTCACCCCTCCACTTT. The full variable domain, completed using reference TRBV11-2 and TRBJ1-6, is EAGVAQSPRYKIIEKRQSVAFWCNPISGHATLYWYQQILGQGPKLLIQFQNNGVVDDSQLPKDRFSAERLKGVDSTLKIQPAKLEDSAVYLCASSLLVSGSPLHFGNGTRLTVT.

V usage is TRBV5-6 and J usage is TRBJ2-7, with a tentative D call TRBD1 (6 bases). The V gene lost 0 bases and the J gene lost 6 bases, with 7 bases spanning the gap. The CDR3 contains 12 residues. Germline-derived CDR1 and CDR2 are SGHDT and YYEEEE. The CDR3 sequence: CASSLGGGEQYF. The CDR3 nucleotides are TGTGCCAGCAGCTTGGGAGGGGGCGAGCAGTACTTC.

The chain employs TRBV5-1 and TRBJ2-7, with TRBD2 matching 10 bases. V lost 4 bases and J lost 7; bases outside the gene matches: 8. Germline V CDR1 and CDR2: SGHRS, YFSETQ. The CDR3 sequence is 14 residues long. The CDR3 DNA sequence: TGCGCCAGCAGCCCCAGCGGGAGGGCCTGGGAGCAGTACTTC. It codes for CASSPSGRAWEQYF.

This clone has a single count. CDR3 nucleotide sequence: TGTGCCAGCAGTTTATCGAGGTTAAGCGCCGGGGAGCTGTTTTTT. It yields the protein CASSLSRLSAGELFF. The J gene is TRBJ2-2, the V gene TRBV27; D is unresolved. Trimming took 0 bases from V and 6 from J, leaving 11 bases between them. Germline V gives CDR1 MNHEY, CDR2 SMNVEV (reference sequence). CDR3 size: 15 residues.

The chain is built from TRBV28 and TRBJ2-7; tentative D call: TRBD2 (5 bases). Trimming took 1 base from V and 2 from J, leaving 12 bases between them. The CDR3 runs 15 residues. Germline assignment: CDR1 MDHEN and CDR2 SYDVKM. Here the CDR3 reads CASSLSPSLAYEQYF. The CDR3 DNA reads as TGTGCCAGCAGTTTATCGCCTAGCCTCGCCTACGAGCAGTACTTC.

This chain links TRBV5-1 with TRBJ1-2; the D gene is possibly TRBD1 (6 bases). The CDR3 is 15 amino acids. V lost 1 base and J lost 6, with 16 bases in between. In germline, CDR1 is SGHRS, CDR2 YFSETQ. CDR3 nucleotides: TGCGCCAGCAGCTTGTTACAGTCAGGGGTCCATGGCTACACCTTC. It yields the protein CASSLLQSGVHGYTF.

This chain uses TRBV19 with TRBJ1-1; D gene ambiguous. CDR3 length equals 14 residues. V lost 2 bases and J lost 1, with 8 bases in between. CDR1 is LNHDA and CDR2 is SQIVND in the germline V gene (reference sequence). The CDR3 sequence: CASSISRWNTEAFF. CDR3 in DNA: TGTGCCAGTAGTATATCTAGGTGGAACACTGAAGCTTTCTTT.

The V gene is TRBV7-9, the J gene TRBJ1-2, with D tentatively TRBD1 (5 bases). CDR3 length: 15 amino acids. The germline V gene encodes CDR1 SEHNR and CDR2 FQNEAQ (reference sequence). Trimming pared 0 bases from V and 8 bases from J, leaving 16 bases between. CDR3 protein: CASSLAGRGTGGYTF. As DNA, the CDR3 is TGTGCCAGCAGCTTAGCGGGGAGAGGGACGGGCGGCTACACCTTC.

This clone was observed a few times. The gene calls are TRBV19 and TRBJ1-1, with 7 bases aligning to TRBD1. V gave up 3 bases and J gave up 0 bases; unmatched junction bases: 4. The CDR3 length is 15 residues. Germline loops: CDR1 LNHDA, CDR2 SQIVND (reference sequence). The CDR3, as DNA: TGTGCCAGTAGTATCTTCACAGGGGTGAACACTGAAGCTTTCTTT. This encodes CASSIFTGVNTEAFF.

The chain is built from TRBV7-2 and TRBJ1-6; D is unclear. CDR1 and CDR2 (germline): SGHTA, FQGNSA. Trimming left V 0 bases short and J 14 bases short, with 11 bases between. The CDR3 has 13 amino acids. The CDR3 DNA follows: TGTGCCAGCAGCTTAGCGCGGAGGGAAACCCTCCACTTT. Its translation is CASSLARRETLHF.

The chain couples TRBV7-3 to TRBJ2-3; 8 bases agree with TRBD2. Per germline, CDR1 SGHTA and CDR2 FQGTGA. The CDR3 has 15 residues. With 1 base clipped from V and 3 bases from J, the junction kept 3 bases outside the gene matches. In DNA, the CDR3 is TGTGCCAGCAGCTTAATCGGCGGGGGGACAGATACGCAGTATTTT. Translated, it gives CASSLIGGGTDTQYF.

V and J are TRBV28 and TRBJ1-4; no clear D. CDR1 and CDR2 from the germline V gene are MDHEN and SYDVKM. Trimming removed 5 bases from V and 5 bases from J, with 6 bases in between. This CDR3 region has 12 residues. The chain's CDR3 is CASSTVNEKLFF. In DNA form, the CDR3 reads TGTGCCAGCAGTACAGTGAATGAAAAACTGTTTTTT.

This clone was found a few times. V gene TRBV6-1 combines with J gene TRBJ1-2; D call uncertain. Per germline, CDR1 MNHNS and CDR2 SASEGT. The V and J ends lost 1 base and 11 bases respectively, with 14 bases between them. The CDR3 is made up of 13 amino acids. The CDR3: CASSEGGVRLYTF. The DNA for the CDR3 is TGTGCCAGCAGTGAAGGAGGAGTGAGGTTGTACACCTTC.

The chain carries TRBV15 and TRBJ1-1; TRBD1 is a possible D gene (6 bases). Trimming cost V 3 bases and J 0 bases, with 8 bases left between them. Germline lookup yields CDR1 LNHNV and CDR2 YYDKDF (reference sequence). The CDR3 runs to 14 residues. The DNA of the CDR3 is TGTGCCACCAGCAGTCAGGGGCTGAACACTGAAGCTTTCTTT. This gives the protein CATSSQGLNTEAFF. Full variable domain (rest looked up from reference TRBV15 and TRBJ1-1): DAMVIQNPRYQVTQFGKPVTLSCSQTLNHNVMYWYQQKSSQAPKLLFHYYDKDFNNEADTPDNFQSRRPNTSFCFLDIRSPGLGDTAMYLCATSSQGLNTEAFFGQGTRLTVV.

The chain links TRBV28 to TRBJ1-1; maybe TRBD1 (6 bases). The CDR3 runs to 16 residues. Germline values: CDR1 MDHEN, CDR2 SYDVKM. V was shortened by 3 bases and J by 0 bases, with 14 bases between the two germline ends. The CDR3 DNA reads TGTGCCAGCAGTTTGGGTTTAGGACAGCTGAACACTGAAGCTTTCTTT. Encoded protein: CASSLGLGQLNTEAFF.

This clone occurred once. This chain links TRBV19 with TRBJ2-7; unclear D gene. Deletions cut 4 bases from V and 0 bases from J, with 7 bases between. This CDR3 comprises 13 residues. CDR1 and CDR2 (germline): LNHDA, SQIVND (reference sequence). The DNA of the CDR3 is TGTGCCAGTAGTAAGTCAGTCTCCTACGAGCAGTACTTC. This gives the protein CASSKSVSYEQYF.

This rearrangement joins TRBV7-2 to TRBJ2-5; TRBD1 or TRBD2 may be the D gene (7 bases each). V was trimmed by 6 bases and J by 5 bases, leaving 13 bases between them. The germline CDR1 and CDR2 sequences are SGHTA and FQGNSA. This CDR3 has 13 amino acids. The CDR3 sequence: CASRFQGGETQYF. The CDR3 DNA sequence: TGTGCCAGCAGATTCCAGGGGGGGGAGACCCAGTACTTC.

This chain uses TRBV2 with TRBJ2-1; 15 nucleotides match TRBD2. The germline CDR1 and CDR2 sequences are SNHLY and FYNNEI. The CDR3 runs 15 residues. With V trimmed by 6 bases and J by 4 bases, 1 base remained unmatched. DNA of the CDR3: TGTGCCAGCAGGGGACTAGCGGGGGGATACAATGAGCAGTTCTTC. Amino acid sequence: CASRGLAGGYNEQFF.

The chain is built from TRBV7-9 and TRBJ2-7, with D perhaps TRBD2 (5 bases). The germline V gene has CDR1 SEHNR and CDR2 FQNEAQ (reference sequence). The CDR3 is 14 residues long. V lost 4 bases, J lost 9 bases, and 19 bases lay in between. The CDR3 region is CASSSARALSGQYF. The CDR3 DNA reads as TGTGCCAGCAGCTCAGCTAGGGCCTTGAGCGGGCAGTACTTC. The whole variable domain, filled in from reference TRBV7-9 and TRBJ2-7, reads DTGVSQNPRHKITKRGQNVTFRCDPISEHNRLYWYRQTLGQGPEFLTYFQNEAQLEKSRLLSDRFSAERPKGSFSTLEIQRTEQGDSAMYLCASSSARALSGQYFGPGTRLTVT.

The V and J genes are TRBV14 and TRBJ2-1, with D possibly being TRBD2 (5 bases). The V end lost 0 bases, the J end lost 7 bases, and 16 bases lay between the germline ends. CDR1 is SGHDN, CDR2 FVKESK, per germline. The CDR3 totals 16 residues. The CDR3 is CASSQEVWRFTNEQFF. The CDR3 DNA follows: TGTGCCAGCAGCCAAGAAGTTTGGAGGTTCACGAATGAGCAGTTCTTC.

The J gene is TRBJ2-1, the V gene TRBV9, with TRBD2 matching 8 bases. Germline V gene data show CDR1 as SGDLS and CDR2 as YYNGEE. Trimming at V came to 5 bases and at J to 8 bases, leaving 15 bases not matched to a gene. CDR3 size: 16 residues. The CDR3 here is CASSEGARGGRDEQFF. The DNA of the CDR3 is TGTGCCAGCAGTGAGGGTGCACGGGGGGGCCGAGATGAGCAGTTCTTC.

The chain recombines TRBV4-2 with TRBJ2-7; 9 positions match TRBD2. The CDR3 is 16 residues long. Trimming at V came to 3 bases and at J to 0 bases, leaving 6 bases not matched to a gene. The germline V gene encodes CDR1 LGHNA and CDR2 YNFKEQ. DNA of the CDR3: TGTGCCAGCAGCCACCCAGGGACTAGCAGCTCCTACGAGCAGTACTTC. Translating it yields CASSHPGTSSSYEQYF.

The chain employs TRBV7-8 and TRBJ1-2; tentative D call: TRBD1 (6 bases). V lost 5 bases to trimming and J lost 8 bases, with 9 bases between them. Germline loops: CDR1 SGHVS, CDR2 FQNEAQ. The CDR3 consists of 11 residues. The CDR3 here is CASSSQGGYTF. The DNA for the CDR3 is TGTGCCAGCAGCAGTCAGGGGGGCTACACCTTC.

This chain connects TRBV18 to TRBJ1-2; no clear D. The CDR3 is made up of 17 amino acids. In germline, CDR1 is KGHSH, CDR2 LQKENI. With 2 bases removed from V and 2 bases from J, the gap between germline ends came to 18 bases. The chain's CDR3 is CASSPSAITHENYGYTF. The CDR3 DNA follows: TGTGCCAGCTCACCATCGGCGATCACACATGAGAACTATGGCTACACCTTC. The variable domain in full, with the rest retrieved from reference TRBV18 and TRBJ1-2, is NAGVMQNPRHLVRRRGQEARLRCSPMKGHSHVYWYRQLPEEGLKFMVYLQKENIIDESGMPKERFSAEFPKEGPSILRIQQVVRGDSAAYFCASSPSAITHENYGYTFGSGTRLTVV.

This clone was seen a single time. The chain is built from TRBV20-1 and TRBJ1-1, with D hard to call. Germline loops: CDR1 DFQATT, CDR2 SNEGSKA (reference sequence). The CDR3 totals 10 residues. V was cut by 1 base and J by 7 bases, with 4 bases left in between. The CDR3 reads CSARAFEAFF. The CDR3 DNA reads TGCAGTGCTAGAGCATTTGAAGCTTTCTTT.